Shown below are 11 T cell receptor beta chains from a single sample sequenced in a study of beta chain features in type 1 diabetes. Expressed TCRB transcripts were sequenced because the entire RNA isolate underwent reverse transcription. Sequenced by immunoSEQ multiplex PCR; TCRdb stores in-frame clones only, minus some. The sample lists about 410,000 clones; more than 11% were seen once. Sample: naive CD4+ T cells from blood. The source is a man younger than 40 in good health.

The chain has TRBV5-4 and TRBJ2-3; 12 positions agree with TRBD2. Trimming took 4 bases from V and 2 from J; bases not matched to a gene: 8. Germline values: CDR1 SGHNT, CDR2 YYREEE (reference sequence). This CDR3 region has 17 residues. For the CDR3, the DNA is TGTGCCAGCAGCCCCCAACCTAGCGGGGGGGACACAGATACGCAGTATTTT. Translation: CASSPQPSGGDTDTQYF.

The chain carries TRBV7-9 and TRBJ2-1, with TRBD2 matching over 9 bases. Germline trimming cut 2 bases from V and 0 bases from J; bases unmatched to any gene: 11. The germline V gene has CDR1 SEHNR and CDR2 FQNEAQ (reference sequence). CDR3 length: 19 residues. Here the CDR3 reads CASSLWRGTSTDSYNEQFF. The CDR3 region has the DNA TGTGCCAGCAGCTTATGGCGAGGGACTAGCACTGACTCCTACAATGAGCAGTTCTTC.

CDR3 bases: TGCACCAGCAGCCCCTTCCCGGGGAATGAGCAGTTCTTC. Its translation is CTSSPFPGNEQFF. The rearrangement links TRBV1 to TRBJ2-1; the listed D gene, TRBD2, was not tested against the DNA. TRBV1 is annotated as a pseudogene. This CDR3 region has 13 residues.

This sequence joins TRBV9 and TRBJ1-6; the D gene is possibly TRBD1 (6 bases). Germline V lookup: CDR1 SGDLS, CDR2 YYNGEE. This CDR3 is built from 15 residues. V lost 0 bases and J 10 bases, leaving 14 bases between the germline ends. The CDR3 DNA reads TGTGCCAGCAGCGTAGCTTCCAGGGGAGGGTCACCCCTCCACTTT. As protein: CASSVASRGGSPLHF.

The chain recombines TRBV15 with TRBJ2-1, with D unresolved. The germline gives CDR1 LNHNV, CDR2 YYDKDF (reference sequence). Deletions cut 0 bases from V and 10 bases from J, with 19 bases between. The CDR3 spans 16 residues. CDR3 amino acids: CATSRDLGPTINEQFF. CDR3 nucleotide sequence: TGTGCCACCAGCAGAGATCTCGGGCCAACTATTAACGAGCAGTTCTTC.

This clone was observed a handful of times. The V call is TRBV18, the J call TRBJ2-5, with D unresolved. Germline-derived CDR1 and CDR2 are KGHSH and LQKENI. The CDR3 covers 11 residues. V was shortened by 5 bases and J by 1 base, with 2 bases between the two germline ends. For the CDR3, the DNA is TGTGCCAGCTCAGGCCAAGAGACCCAGTACTTC. Protein sequence: CASSGQETQYF.

V usage is TRBV9 and J usage is TRBJ2-1; tentative D call: TRBD2 (6 bases). V lost 4 bases, J lost 6 bases, and 14 bases lay in between. This CDR3 has 14 amino acids. The germline gives CDR1 SGDLS, CDR2 YYNGEE. The CDR3 here is CASSPGGTGNEQFF. Written as DNA, the CDR3 is TGTGCCAGCAGCCCCGGGGGTACGGGCAATGAGCAGTTCTTC.

This clone was detected a few times. The CDR3 sequence: CASSLQDRAGGYTF. The CDR3 bases are TGTGCCAGCAGTTTACAGGACAGGGCAGGAGGCTACACCTTC. V is TRBV28 and J is TRBJ1-2, with TRBD1 matching 8 bases. Germline V gene lookup returns CDR1 MDHEN and CDR2 SYDVKM. With V trimmed by 2 bases and J by 8 bases, 7 bases remained unmatched. The CDR3 runs 14 residues.

This clone has more than one count but fewer than ten. CDR3 sequence reads: CSVGQGAYYGYTF. Written as DNA, the CDR3 is TGCAGCGTGGGACAGGGGGCATACTATGGCTACACCTTC. The rearrangement uses TRBV29-1 and TRBJ1-2; 12 bases line up with TRBD1. This CDR3 spans 13 amino acids. Germline V CDR1 and CDR2: SQVTM, ANQGSEA. V was pared by 6 bases and J by 3 bases, with 2 bases of the junction left unmatched.

The chain is built from TRBV7-2 and TRBJ1-1; no reliable D call. In germline, CDR1 is SGHTA, CDR2 FQGNSA. There are 14 residues in the CDR3. The V and J ends lost 1 base and 7 bases respectively, with 13 bases between them. CDR3 bases: TGTGCCAGCAGCTTAGGTGGCATCAACTATGAAGCTTTCTTT. It encodes CASSLGGINYEAFF.

This clone turned up a few times. The chain has TRBV7-9 and TRBJ1-2, with D perhaps matching TRBD1 (5 bases). CDR1 is SEHNR, CDR2 FQNEAQ, per germline (reference sequence). V lost 5 bases and J lost 8, with 21 bases in between. The CDR3 contains 15 residues. The CDR3 coding sequence is TGTGCCAGCAGCACACTCCAGGGAATGACTTGGGGCTACACCTTC. This sequence encodes CASSTLQGMTWGYTF.